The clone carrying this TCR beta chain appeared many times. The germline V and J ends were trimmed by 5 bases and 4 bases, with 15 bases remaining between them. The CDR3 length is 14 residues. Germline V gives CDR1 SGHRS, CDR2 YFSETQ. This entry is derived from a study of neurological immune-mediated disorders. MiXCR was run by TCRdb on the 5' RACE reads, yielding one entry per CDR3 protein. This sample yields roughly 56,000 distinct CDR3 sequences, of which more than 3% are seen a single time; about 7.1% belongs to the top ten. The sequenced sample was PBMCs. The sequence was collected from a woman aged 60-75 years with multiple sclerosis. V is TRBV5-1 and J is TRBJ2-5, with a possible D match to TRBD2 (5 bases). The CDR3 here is CASRDLGRGETQYF. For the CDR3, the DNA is TGCGCCAGCAGAGACTTAGGGAGAGGAGAGACCCAGTACTTC. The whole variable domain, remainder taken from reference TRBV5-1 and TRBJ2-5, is KAGVTQTPRYLIKTRGQQVTLSCSPISGHRSVSWYQQTPGQGLQFLFEYFSETQRNKGNFPGRFSGRQFSNSRSEMNVSTLELGDSALYLCASRDLGRGETQYFGPGTRLLVL.